This T cell receptor beta chain was retrieved from a study of technical replicates of blood from a few donors. This CDR3 has 15 amino acids. V lost 4 bases and J lost 5; bases outside the gene matches: 8. In germline, CDR1 is MGHDK, CDR2 SYGVNS. Some clones are missing from TCRdb's copy, which holds only in-frame ones; the method was immunoSEQ multiplex PCR. The sample records roughly 73,000 clones, roughly 93% being singletons. The chain employs TRBV25-1 and TRBJ1-2, with TRBD1 matching 9 bases. The sample taken for sequencing was T cells isolated from PBMCs. The receptor's source is a human donor in good health. The CDR3 loop is CASSAPGQGFYGYTF. The CDR3 region has the DNA TGTGCCAGCAGTGCGCCGGGACAGGGTTTTTATGGCTACACCTTC.